These T cell receptor beta chains were read from a single sample in a study of blood T cell repertoires in COVID-19. Profiling relied on immunoSEQ multiplex PCR, and the TCRdb table lists in-frame clones only, not all of them. The sample carries about 220,000 clones, roughly four fifths recorded once. Source material: peripheral blood. The receptors were gathered from an older woman with acute or convalescent COVID-19. The CDR3 runs from the conserved cysteine through the conserved F or W. The D gene is left open where the match is weak.

d_call: NA; v_call: TRBV14; cdr3_length: 13; j_call: TRBJ2-2; cdr3_aa: CASSHRATGELFF
d_call: NA; v_call: TRBV9; cdr3_length: 15; j_call: TRBJ1-2; cdr3_aa: CASSAQEGHNYGYTF
d_call: NA; v_call: TRBV19; cdr3_length: 16; j_call: TRBJ1-2; cdr3_aa: CASTSNRDYRVYGYTF
d_call: NA; v_call: TRBV10-3; cdr3_length: 12; j_call: TRBJ2-7; cdr3_aa: CAIREGGFEQYF
d_call: NA; v_call: TRBV3-1/TRBV3-2; cdr3_length: 15; j_call: TRBJ2-5; cdr3_aa: CASSHTGYGGETQYF
d_call: TRBD1; v_call: TRBV5-6; cdr3_length: 14; j_call: TRBJ2-3; cdr3_aa: CASSSGQGTDTQYF
d_call: NA; v_call: TRBV28; cdr3_length: 14; j_call: TRBJ1-2; cdr3_aa: CASSLTEPNYGYTF
d_call: TRBD1; v_call: TRBV6-5; cdr3_length: 13; j_call: TRBJ1-4; cdr3_aa: CATGDRGNEKLFF
d_call: NA; v_call: TRBV7-9; cdr3_length: 12; j_call: TRBJ1-5; cdr3_aa: CASSLDNQPQHF
d_call: TRBD1; v_call: TRBV19; cdr3_length: 14; j_call: TRBJ1-2; cdr3_aa: CASSQGAPNYGYTF
d_call: TRBD1; v_call: TRBV27; cdr3_length: 13; j_call: TRBJ1-1; cdr3_aa: CASSLGQGKSGFF
d_call: TRBD1; v_call: TRBV2; cdr3_length: 16; j_call: TRBJ2-4; cdr3_aa: CASSVGTGAVKNIQYF
d_call: NA; v_call: TRBV6-5; cdr3_length: 12; j_call: TRBJ1-2; cdr3_aa: CASSLEGYGYTF
d_call: NA; v_call: TRBV7-9; cdr3_length: 13; j_call: TRBJ1-5; cdr3_aa: CASSLTYNQPQHF
d_call: NA; v_call: TRBV29-1; cdr3_length: 10; j_call: TRBJ2-3; cdr3_aa: CSVLEDTQYF
d_call: TRBD1; v_call: TRBV6-1; cdr3_length: 16; j_call: TRBJ1-5; cdr3_aa: CASSEAGRGVNQPQHF
d_call: NA; v_call: TRBV7-2; cdr3_length: 14; j_call: TRBJ2-7; cdr3_aa: CASSLGPGVDEQYF
d_call: NA; v_call: TRBV2; cdr3_length: 13; j_call: TRBJ1-1; cdr3_aa: CASRQGLNTEAFF
d_call: NA; v_call: TRBV6-5; cdr3_length: 11; j_call: TRBJ1-1; cdr3_aa: CATEVYTEAFF
d_call: TRBD1; v_call: TRBV6-2/TRBV6-3; cdr3_length: 19; j_call: TRBJ1-5; cdr3_aa: CASSYAVDQGAGGNQPQHF
d_call: TRBD2; v_call: TRBV6-5; cdr3_length: 14; j_call: TRBJ2-1; cdr3_aa: CASSYEGRGYEQFF
d_call: TRBD2; v_call: TRBV28; cdr3_length: 15; j_call: TRBJ2-7; cdr3_aa: CASSSSSSGYYEQYF
d_call: NA; v_call: TRBV7-3; cdr3_length: 12; j_call: TRBJ2-3; cdr3_aa: CASSLSGDTQYF
d_call: TRBD1; v_call: TRBV24-1; cdr3_length: 15; j_call: TRBJ2-3; cdr3_aa: CATSGRDRGQDTQYF
d_call: TRBD1; v_call: TRBV11-2; cdr3_length: 14; j_call: TRBJ1-2; cdr3_aa: CASSLVTGDYGYTF
d_call: NA; v_call: TRBV6-1; cdr3_length: 16; j_call: TRBJ1-4; cdr3_aa: CASSEAGLTTNEKLFF
d_call: NA; v_call: TRBV5-4; cdr3_length: 15; j_call: TRBJ1-3; cdr3_aa: CASSHVQGDGNTIYF
d_call: TRBD1; v_call: TRBV6-5; cdr3_length: 14; j_call: TRBJ1-4; cdr3_aa: CASSPDRGREKLFF
d_call: TRBD1; v_call: TRBV19; cdr3_length: 15; j_call: TRBJ1-5; cdr3_aa: CASSITDRSNQPQHF
d_call: NA; v_call: TRBV27; cdr3_length: 14; j_call: TRBJ2-5; cdr3_aa: CASSFLAGRETQYF
d_call: NA; v_call: TRBV28; cdr3_length: 13; j_call: TRBJ1-2; cdr3_aa: CASSRQVNYGYTF
d_call: NA; v_call: TRBV3-1/TRBV3-2; cdr3_length: 12; j_call: TRBJ2-2; cdr3_aa: CASSQSPGELFF
d_call: TRBD1; v_call: TRBV30; cdr3_length: 10; j_call: TRBJ1-2; cdr3_aa: CAGTGYGYTF